Here is one T cell receptor (beta chain) with its context. Antigen: not known. The repertoire was sequenced with immunoSEQ multiplex PCR; TCRdb's copy has only in-frame clones and lacks some. The sample has about 2.3 million clones, about nine tenths seen once. The data originate from a study of shared clonotypes between healthy human individuals. Looking at the study overall: Researchers assigned three CD4 naive, three CD4 memory, two CD8 naive and one CD8 memory plate to each donor. Overall study findings and caveats: Represented diversity (both genetic and exposure-history) was limited by the small number of donors. Naive subsets usually exceeded memory subsets in estimated richness.

Study donors comprised healthy, HIV-negative adults devoid of recent acute infection or vaccination. The CDR3 length is 12 residues. Trimming stripped 11 bases from V and 2 bases from J, with 10 bases between. Per germline, CDR1 MNHNS and CDR2 SASEGT. The sequence was obtained from a young man in good health. Some clones in this sample may be carry-over from other donors' samples. The chain carries TRBV6-1 and TRBJ2-1, with D unclear. Sequenced input: naive CD4+ T cells from PBMCs. The subset denotes: CD45RA+ positively selected. The CDR3 loop reads CAGMGTYNEQFF. CDR3 in DNA: TGTGCCGGGATGGGGACCTACAATGAGCAGTTCTTC.